This T cell receptor (beta chain) was recorded in a study of T cells after yellow fever vaccination. This clonotype was observed at least ten times. Its antigen remains unknown. Per germline, CDR1 DFQATT and CDR2 SNEGSKA (reference sequence). The CDR3 consists of 17 residues. The V and J ends lost 3 bases and 0 bases, in that order; junction bases with no gene match: 11. Regarding the study as a whole: CD4 and CD8 compartments shared a small share of clonotypes.

The TCR cDNA carried a universal primer site and UMIs from 5'RACE template switching. TCRdb passed the 5' RACE reads through MiXCR, listing each CDR3 protein once. Of tens of thousands of distinct CDR3 sequences listed, approximately 8% are singletons. This specimen consisted of CD8+ T cells sorted from PBMCs, obtained 15 days after the yellow fever booster vaccination. This receptor was obtained from a man aged 25 to 40 who received the YFV17D yellow fever vaccine. The chain carries TRBV20-1 and TRBJ2-4; 7 bases align to TRBD1. CDR3 amino acids: CSASWQGDPLAKNIQYF. The DNA for the CDR3 is TGCAGTGCTAGTTGGCAGGGGGATCCCTTAGCCAAAAACATTCAGTACTTC.